This TCR beta chain was captured in a study of shared clonotypes between healthy human individuals. The study, taken as a whole, reports: Exclusively blood specimens were collected; tissue repertoires likely differ. Clonotype sharing among donors was thought likely to change with sequencing depth.

An assay was performed, and its level was deep. In the authors' methods: ImmunoSEQ output lacked quality scores and full-length reads, limiting matched filtering. Using immunoSEQ multiplex PCR, the repertoire was profiled, and TCRdb retains in-frame clones only, with some absent. That table supplies the V and J calls and clone size; D and trimming were determined from the DNA. The sample holds about 490,000 clones, around 80% seen once. The CDR3 loop spans 17 amino acids. As regards this clone: The antigen is undetermined.

The sequencing sample was made of PBMCs. This TCR was recovered from a woman in her 40s in good health. Some clones in this sample may be carry-over from other donors' samples. The chain carries TRBV12-2 and TRBJ2-4; TRBD1, the table's D call, lacks a check against the DNA. TRBV12-2 is listed as a pseudogene. CDR3 DNA sequence: TGTGCAAGTCGCCACAGACAGGGGGCTTTAGCCAAAAACATTCAGTACTTC. Translation gives CASRHRQGALAKNIQYF.